This T cell receptor (beta chain) appears in the sequencing data of a study of blood T cells in healthy people across ages (dated by TCRdb to between 2014 and 2016). Regarding the research as a whole: In model experiments, template switching captured about one uniquely barcoded TCR beta cDNA molecule for every two T cells. Using deep sequencing normalized with unique cDNA molecular identifiers, the study measured how TCR beta repertoire diversity changes with age. The donors were split into four age groups: young (average 16 years), middle-aged (39), aged (62) and long-lived (approximately 80). To avoid experimental bias, donors of different ages were randomly spread across the sequencing lanes. The study analyzed two additional independent replicas of 1 million unique cDNA reads from the same blood draw for two donors, one aged 18 to 29 and one aged 80 or older. The paper's findings and limits, for the study overall: Because profiling used bulk unsorted PBMCs, naive and antigen-experienced compartments could not be compared conclusively. Compared with the aged group, the long-lived group had more naive CD4+ T cells, fewer expanded clones and increased TCR diversity, suggesting age selection. A strong correlation was found between observed TCR beta diversity and the percentage of naive T cells measured by flow cytometry. Donor CMV infection status was unknown, potentially confounding age-related changes in expanded clonotypes. As age increased, observed TCR beta diversity per million T cells dropped in a roughly linear way, and a significant reduction was already evident by age about 40. Estimates of total diversity from one million sequenced T cells were regarded as lower bounds and underestimates.

The library was built by means of 5' RACE. The sample was run on an Illumina HiSeq 2500. The second PCR ran for about 6 to 11 cycles and used a J-beta primer mix along with a sample-barcoded 5' primer. A unique molecular identifier was introduced onto each TCR beta cDNA molecule by a template-switch 5' adaptor carrying 12 random nucleotides. At least 2.5 million CDR3-containing paired-end reads were obtained from each sample. The Mint cDNA synthesis kit, primed by a TRBC-specific oligonucleotide, was used to synthesize first-strand cDNA from all RNA. All cDNA was treated with uracil-DNA glycosylase and then went through a first 18-cycle PCR with the universal primers M1SS and BC2_uni_R. The authors processed their data as follows. Each sample was normalized by randomly selecting 1 million high-quality reads, each carrying a distinct molecular identifier. Instead of being binned into consensus sequences, reads with shared molecular identifiers were discarded. MiTCR, run with a Q25 quality threshold and the strictest error-elimination algorithm, handled CDR3 identification, clonotype clustering and error correction. Lower-bound total TCR beta diversity was estimated with a nonparametric unseen species model using Euler transformation. Starting from the raw public reads, TCRdb applied fastp trimming at Q25, assembled clones with MiXCR and retained in-frame beta chains. A single entry per CDR3 protein holds the most common genes and DNA from its merged rows. The V and J calls shown here were made by TCRdb, not taken from the authors' results. The sample table lists more than 1.4 million distinct CDR3 sequences, approximately 42% of them with a count of one. The ten largest clones take up roughly 7.7% of the sample.

Systemically healthy Caucasian individuals from Russia, some 38 in total and aged roughly 6 to 100 years, were included as donors. Each donor gave around 9.5 milliliters of peripheral blood, collected into EDTA-treated Vacutainer tubes. Ficoll-Paque density-gradient centrifugation was used to isolate PBMCs, with at least 7 million per sample. Total RNA, at least 6 micrograms per sample, was extracted from PBMCs with Trizol reagent. Naive CD45RAhigh/CD27high T cell percentages were measured by flow cytometry on a PBMC aliquot from every donor. For this clonotype: No cognate antigen has been identified for it. No base quality information exists; no much larger clone differs at one position.

The CDR3 has 15 amino acids, counting the end cysteine and phenylalanine. CDR3 DNA is the only sequence kept; it has 45 bases, read in frame from the first base. V is pared back by 4 bases and J by 2 bases, with 12 bases lying between the germline termini. Taken from the germline V gene, the CDR1 and CDR2 loops are SGHDN and FVKESK. This clonotype was sampled from a young woman in good health. The sequencing sample was made of blood. In this chain, TRBV14 is recombined with TRBJ1-3; the best D guess is TRBD1, with 5 bases matching. CDR3 protein: CASSRPAGTGNTIYF. Read as DNA, the sequence is TGTGCCAGCAGCCGACCAGCAGGGACTGGAAACACCATATATTTT.